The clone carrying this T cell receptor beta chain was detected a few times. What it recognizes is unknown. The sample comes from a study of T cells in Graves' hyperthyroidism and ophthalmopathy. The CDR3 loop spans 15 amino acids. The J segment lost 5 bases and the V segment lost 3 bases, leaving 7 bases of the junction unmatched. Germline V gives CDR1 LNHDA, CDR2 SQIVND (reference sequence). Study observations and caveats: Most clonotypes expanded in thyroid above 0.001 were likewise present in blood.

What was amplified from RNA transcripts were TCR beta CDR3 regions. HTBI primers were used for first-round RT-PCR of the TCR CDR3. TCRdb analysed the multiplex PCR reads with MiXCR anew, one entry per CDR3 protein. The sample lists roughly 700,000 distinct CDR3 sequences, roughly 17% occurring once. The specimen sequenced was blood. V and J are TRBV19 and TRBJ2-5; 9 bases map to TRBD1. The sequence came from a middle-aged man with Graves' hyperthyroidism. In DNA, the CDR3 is TGTGCCAGTAGTATTCCAGGACAGGGGTTGGAGACCCAGTACTTC. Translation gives CASSIPGQGLETQYF. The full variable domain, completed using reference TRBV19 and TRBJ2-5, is DGGITQSPKYLFRKEGQNVTLSCEQNLNHDAMYWYRQDPGQGLRLIYYSQIVNDFQKGDIAEGYSVSREKKESFPLTVTSAQKNPTAFYLCASSIPGQGLETQYFGPGTRLLVL.